The following is a T cell receptor beta chain sequence with its context. The CDR3 has 15 amino acids. The ends lost 7 bases at V and 3 bases at J; junction bases unmatched: 7. CDR1 MDHEN and CDR2 SYDVKM come from the germline V gene. The sample comes from a study of blood T cell repertoires in COVID-19. Measured with immunoSEQ multiplex PCR; TCRdb has only the in-frame clones, and not every one. The data hold about 62,000 clones, with about nine tenths observed a single time. The specimen sequenced was peripheral blood. The sequence was obtained from a woman of 80 years or more with acute or convalescent COVID-19. This chain connects TRBV28 to TRBJ2-7, with 12 bases lining up with TRBD2. CDR3 protein: CASTLAGGDNYEQYF. The CDR3 region has the DNA TGTGCCAGCACCCTAGCGGGAGGGGATAACTACGAGCAGTACTTC. Drawing the rest from reference TRBV28 and TRBJ2-7, the complete variable domain is DVKVTQSSRYLVKRTGEKVFLECVQDMDHENMFWYRQDPGLGLRLIYFSYDVKMKEKGDIPEGYSVSREKKERFSLILESASTNQTSMYLCASTLAGGDNYEQYFGPGTRLTVT.